Following are 22 T cell receptor beta chains from one sample sequenced in a study of PD-1 blockade in classical Hodgkin lymphoma. Data came from immunoSEQ multiplex PCR; TCRdb stores just in-frame clones and leaves some out. In the table there are tens of thousands of clones, around 88% of which are singletons. All the patients suffered relapse after autologous stem cell transplantation, and brentuximab vedotin exposure differed. Material: peripheral blood mononuclear cells (PBMCs), obtained at baseline. These receptors were obtained from a human donor with classical Hodgkin lymphoma.

V and J are TRBV2 and TRBJ2-1; TRBD1 might be the D (6 bases). The CDR3 has 13 residues. Germline CDR1 is SNHLY and CDR2 is FYNNEI. V was cut by 7 bases and J by 4 bases, with 11 bases left in between. CDR3 DNA: TGTGCCAGCACCGGGACATATTACAATGAGCAGTTCTTC. Its translation is CASTGTYYNEQFF.

The rearrangement uses TRBV15 and TRBJ2-3; 13 bases map to TRBD2. J was trimmed by 5 bases and V by 0 bases; bases with no gene match: 5. CDR3 size: 17 residues. Looked up from germline, CDR1 is LNHNV and CDR2 is YYDKDF (reference sequence). As DNA, the CDR3 is TGTGCCACCAGCAGAGATACTAGCGGGGGGGCCAGAGATACGCAGTATTTT. Protein sequence: CATSRDTSGGARDTQYF.

The rearrangement uses TRBV6-1 and TRBJ1-2, with D maybe TRBD1 (6 bases). With 8 bases removed from V and 4 bases from J, the gap between germline ends came to 11 bases. Germline values: CDR1 MNHNS, CDR2 SASEGT. There are 12 residues in the CDR3. The CDR3 DNA sequence: TGTGCCAGCGGGGCAGGGGCCTATGGCTACACCTTC. This codes for CASGAGAYGYTF.

This sequence joins TRBV30 and TRBJ2-1, with D tentatively TRBD2 (6 bases). The length of the CDR3 is 14 residues. CDR1 and CDR2 from the germline V gene are GTSNPN and SVGIG (reference sequence). The V end lost 0 bases, the J end lost 6 bases, and 12 bases lay between the germline ends. DNA for the CDR3: TGTGCCTGGAGTGTATGGCGGGGCGGCAATGAGCAGTTCTTC. Translation gives CAWSVWRGGNEQFF. Variable domain in full (rest from reference TRBV30 and TRBJ2-1): SQTIHQWPATLVQPVGSPLSLECTVEGTSNPNLYWYRQAAGRGLQLLFYSVGIGQISSEVPQNLSASRPQDRQFILSSKKLLLSDSGFYLCAWSVWRGGNEQFFGPGTRLTVL.

This clone has a single count. The rearrangement links TRBV7-2 to TRBJ2-7; D may be TRBD1 or TRBD2 (5 bases each). The germline CDR1 and CDR2 sequences are SGHTA and FQGNSA. The CDR3 consists of 15 residues. Trimming removed 3 bases from V and 3 bases from J, with 15 bases in between. CDR3 sequence reads: CASSFTDSGRYEQYF. The CDR3 bases are TGTGCCAGCAGCTTTACCGACTCGGGACGCTACGAGCAGTACTTC.

The CDR3, as DNA: TGTGCCAGCAGTGTTAGATTTGACGGGGAGCAGTACTTC. Translated: CASSVRFDGEQYF. The chain couples TRBV6-1 to TRBJ2-7; no definite D call. CDR1 is MNHNS and CDR2 is SASEGT in the germline V gene. This CDR3 region has 13 residues. Trimming left V 4 bases short and J 7 bases short, with 14 bases between.

CDR3 nucleotides: TGCGCCAGCAGCTTGGGACCGACGGATAACTATGGCTACACCTTC. Amino acid sequence: CASSLGPTDNYGYTF. J is TRBJ1-2 and V is TRBV5-1; D remains unclear. Germline CDR1 and CDR2: SGHRS and YFSETQ. The CDR3 totals 15 residues. With 0 bases removed from V and 1 base from J, the gap between germline ends came to 10 bases.

The chain recombines TRBV18 with TRBJ1-2; D is unclear. Germline assignment: CDR1 KGHSH and CDR2 LQKENI. CDR3 length: 19 amino acids. Deletions cut 4 bases from V and 6 bases from J, with 30 bases between. The CDR3 reads CASSLTEITEIGVNDGYTF. CDR3 in DNA: TGTGCCAGCTCACTTACCGAAATCACCGAAATTGGCGTAAACGATGGCTACACCTTC.

V usage is TRBV6-1 and J usage is TRBJ2-7, with 11 positions matching TRBD1. J lost 3 bases, V lost 6 bases, and 4 bases had no gene match. The germline CDR1 and CDR2 sequences are MNHNS and SASEGT. This CDR3 region has 14 residues. The DNA of the CDR3 is TGTGCCAGCAGACCGGGACAGGGGGACTACGAGCAGTACTTC. Translated: CASRPGQGDYEQYF.

The chain couples TRBV28 to TRBJ2-5; 8 nucleotides agree with TRBD1. CDR1 and CDR2 from the germline V gene are MDHEN and SYDVKM. The CDR3 spans 15 residues. J was trimmed by 5 bases and V by 5 bases; bases with no gene match: 10. For the CDR3, the DNA is TGTGCCAGCAGTACCCGGGACAGGTCATTGGAGACCCAGTACTTC. Protein product: CASSTRDRSLETQYF.

The rearrangement uses TRBV5-1 and TRBJ2-3; D might be TRBD1 (6 bases). The CDR3 spans 16 residues. Germline values: CDR1 SGHRS, CDR2 YFSETQ. The V gene lost 0 bases and the J gene lost 2 bases, with 13 bases spanning the gap. CDR3 nucleotide sequence: TGCGCCAGCAGCTTGGAGGGACAAGCCCACACAGATACGCAGTATTTT. As protein: CASSLEGQAHTDTQYF.

The V and J genes are TRBV6-6 and TRBJ2-4; tentative D call: TRBD2 (6 bases). The germline CDR1 and CDR2 sequences are MNHNY and SVGAGI (reference sequence). The CDR3 totals 13 residues. V lost 9 bases and J lost 3, with 12 bases in between. Here the CDR3 reads CASKLALKNIQYF. CDR3 DNA: TGTGCCAGTAAACTAGCACTCAAAAACATTCAGTACTTC.

This sequence joins TRBV29-1 and TRBJ2-1, with 10 bases identical to TRBD2. V shed 6 bases, J shed 6 bases, and the junction held 8 bases outside the gene matches. The CDR3 is 14 amino acids. The germline V gene has CDR1 SQVTM and CDR2 ANQGSEA. Here the CDR3 reads CSVLSGGATNEQFF. The CDR3 DNA follows: TGCAGCGTCTTAAGCGGGGGGGCCACCAATGAGCAGTTCTTC.

The chain has TRBV5-1 and TRBJ2-3; maybe TRBD1 (6 bases). This CDR3 comprises 16 residues. Between the trimmed V and J ends, which lost 4 bases and 0 bases, there was a span of 15 bases. The germline gives CDR1 SGHRS, CDR2 YFSETQ. CDR3 DNA sequence: TGCGCCAGCAGCCTCTTGACAGGAACTAGCACAGATACGCAGTATTTT. Translating it yields CASSLLTGTSTDTQYF.

The chain combines TRBV18 with TRBJ2-7; D perhaps matches TRBD1 (7 bases). With 3 bases removed from V and 0 bases from J, the gap between germline ends came to 12 bases. The CDR3 length is 15 residues. Germline CDR1 and CDR2: KGHSH and LQKENI. The chain's CDR3 is CASSPSQGGSYEQYF. The DNA of the CDR3 is TGTGCCAGCTCACCCAGTCAGGGGGGCTCCTACGAGCAGTACTTC.

This clone came up once. The V call is TRBV30, the J call TRBJ2-7; D remains unclear. This CDR3 has 11 residues. The V and J ends lost 0 bases and 7 bases respectively, with 7 bases between them. Germline V gene data show CDR1 as GTSNPN and CDR2 as SVGIG (reference sequence). This chain's CDR3 is CAWSVPGEQYF. CDR3 bases: TGTGCCTGGAGTGTACCCGGGGAGCAGTACTTC.

This CDR3 reads CASSQVAGQRFF. For the CDR3, the DNA is TGTGCCAGCAGCCAAGTTGCGGGTCAGAGGTTTTTT. The chain joins TRBV14 to TRBJ1-4; D ambiguous. The CDR3 extends over 12 amino acids. Germline values: CDR1 SGHDN, CDR2 FVKESK. The ends were cut back, 1 base at V and 16 bases at J, with 13 bases in the middle.

Worth noting for this clone: At one end the junction does not follow the germline gene, possibly because of a read error. V usage is TRBV28 and J usage is TRBJ1-5; 7 bases map to TRBD1. CDR1 is MDHEN, CDR2 SYDVKM, per germline. The CDR3 has 13 residues. The CDR3: CASCLDRTQPQHF. The CDR3, as DNA: TGTGCCAGCTGTTTGGACAGGACACAGCCCCAGCATTTT.

This clone has just a few counts. The chain recombines TRBV10-3 with TRBJ1-6, with D possibly being TRBD1 (5 bases). The germline V and J ends were trimmed by 3 bases and 7 bases, with 7 bases remaining between them. Per the germline V gene, CDR1 is ENHRY and CDR2 is SYGVKD. The CDR3 runs 13 residues. The CDR3 loop reads CAISDRANSPLHF. The CDR3 DNA reads as TGTGCCATCAGTGACAGGGCAAATTCACCCCTCCACTTT.

The rearrangement joins TRBV9 to TRBJ2-1, with 16 bases lining up with TRBD2. This CDR3 spans 15 amino acids. Trimming cost V 6 bases and J 5 bases; bases outside gene matches: 2. Per the germline V gene, CDR1 is SGDLS and CDR2 is YYNGEE. Here the CDR3 reads CASTGTSGRDNEQFF. The DNA for the CDR3 is TGTGCCAGCACCGGGACTAGCGGGAGGGACAATGAGCAGTTCTTC.

The chain couples TRBV2 to TRBJ1-5; the D is unclear. Deletions cut 1 base from V and 4 bases from J, with 5 bases between. The CDR3 consists of 13 residues. The germline gives CDR1 SNHLY, CDR2 FYNNEI. In nucleotides, the CDR3 is TGTGCCAGCAGTGAAGGCGGGAATCAGCCCCAGCATTTT. This sequence encodes CASSEGGNQPQHF.

The rearrangement joins TRBV6-5 to TRBJ2-6; D unclear. The CDR3 spans 13 residues. CDR1 and CDR2 (germline): MNHEY, SVGAGI. V dropped 6 bases and J dropped 5 bases, with 8 bases sitting between them. CDR3 region: CASSGLRANVLTF. The CDR3 nucleotides read TGTGCCAGCAGCGGGCTGCGGGCCAACGTCCTGACTTTC.